The 27 T cell receptor beta chains below come from one sample, sequenced in a study of T cell responses to AZD1222 COVID-19 vaccine. Using immunoSEQ multiplex PCR, the repertoire was profiled, and TCRdb retains in-frame clones only, with some absent. The table has more than 95,000 clones, about 86% seen once. Sequencing was performed on peripheral blood, taken 28 days after the second AZD1222 dose. The receptor set was obtained from an adult who received the AZD1222 COVID-19 vaccine.

The chain recombines TRBV10-1 with TRBJ1-2; D is perhaps TRBD1 (6 bases). The V end lost 3 bases, the J end lost 7 bases, and 21 bases lay between the germline ends. The CDR3 loop spans 16 amino acids. Germline CDR1 reads WNHNN; CDR2 reads SYGVQD (reference sequence). The DNA for the CDR3 is TGCGCCAGCAGTGAAGGTACAGGGTCATTGGTATGTGGCTACACCTTC. This encodes CASSEGTGSLVCGYTF.

The rearrangement joins TRBV5-8 to TRBJ1-6, with TRBD1 as a possible D gene (5 bases). The CDR3 consists of 16 residues. The V end was cut by 0 bases, the J end by 3 bases, with 10 bases between. CDR1 and CDR2 from the germline V gene are SGHTS and YDEGEE. CDR3 in DNA: TGTGCCAGCAGCTTGGTGTCGGACAACTATAATTCACCCCTCCACTTT. Protein sequence: CASSLVSDNYNSPLHF. Full variable domain (remainder filled in from reference TRBV5-8 and TRBJ1-6): EAGVTQSPTHLIKTRGQQATLRCSPISGHTSVYWYQQALGLGLQFLLWYDEGEERNRGNFPPRFSGRQFPNYSSELNVNALELEDSALYLCASSLVSDNYNSPLHFGNGTRLTVT.

This chain uses TRBV30 with TRBJ1-5; possible D gene TRBD1, 5 bases. The V end lost 4 bases, the J end lost 1 base, and 14 bases lay between the germline ends. The length of the CDR3 is 15 residues. Germline loops: CDR1 GTSNPN, CDR2 SVGIG (reference sequence). The CDR3 nucleotides read TGTGCCTGGATGATCTCGGGGGGGAGCAATCAGCCCCAGCATTTT. Encoded protein: CAWMISGGSNQPQHF.

V usage is TRBV4-1 and J usage is TRBJ2-7, with 7 bases that match TRBD2. The CDR3 runs 18 residues. V lost 0 bases to trimming and J lost 0 bases; unmatched junction nucleotides: 11. The V gene's germline CDR1 is MGHRA and CDR2 YSYEKL. For the CDR3, the DNA is TGCGCCAGCAGCCAAGATCCCTCCGGGACTATCAGCTCCTACGAGCAGTACTTC. Translated: CASSQDPSGTISSYEQYF.

This chain links TRBV5-4 with TRBJ1-3; D unclear. Germline CDR1 reads SGHNT; CDR2 reads YYREEE (reference sequence). This CDR3 comprises 16 residues. V lost 0 bases and J lost 0, with 10 bases in between. The CDR3 coding sequence is TGTGCCAGCAGCTTGGTTAGCAGCCGCTCTGGAAACACCATATATTTT. Amino acids: CASSLVSSRSGNTIYF.

This chain connects TRBV7-2 to TRBJ1-2; tentative D call: TRBD1 (6 bases). The CDR3 contains 15 residues. With 5 bases removed from V and 2 bases from J, the gap between germline ends came to 15 bases. Germline CDR1 is SGHTA and CDR2 is FQGNSA. For the CDR3, the DNA is TGTGCCAGCAGCCAGGGGCCCATGGAGAACTATGGCTACACCTTC. This sequence encodes CASSQGPMENYGYTF.

This clone has only one observation. V is TRBV5-4 and J is TRBJ1-2; maybe TRBD1 (6 bases). V was trimmed by 4 bases and J by 12 bases, leaving 19 bases between them. CDR1 is SGHNT and CDR2 is YYREEE in the germline V gene (reference sequence). The CDR3 covers 13 residues. The CDR3 reads CASSNGQSRMDTF. DNA for the CDR3: TGTGCCAGCAGCAATGGACAGTCAAGGATGGACACCTTC. The whole variable domain, remainder taken from reference TRBV5-4 and TRBJ1-2, is ETGVTQSPTHLIKTRGQQVTLRCSSQSGHNTVSWYQQALGQGPQFIFQYYREEENGRGNFPPRFSGLQFPNYSSELNVNALELDDSALYLCASSNGQSRMDTFGSGTRLTVV.

The V and J genes are TRBV2 and TRBJ2-7, with 7 bases that match TRBD1. This CDR3 is 13 amino acids long. V was pared by 5 bases and J by 2 bases, with 3 bases of the junction left unmatched. Germline CDR1 SNHLY, CDR2 FYNNEI. CDR3 region: CASSRDRPYEQYF. The CDR3 DNA reads TGTGCCAGCAGTCGGGACAGACCCTACGAGCAGTACTTC.

The chain recombines TRBV27 with TRBJ2-4; 9 positions agree with TRBD1. Trimming took 4 bases from V and 1 from J; bases not matched to a gene: 2. There are 15 residues in the CDR3. Germline assignment: CDR1 MNHEY and CDR2 SMNVEV (reference sequence). CDR3 in amino acids: CASSWDRDAKNIQYF. In nucleotides, the CDR3 is TGTGCCAGCAGTTGGGACAGGGACGCCAAAAACATTCAGTACTTC.

The chain recombines TRBV10-1 with TRBJ2-6; 7 bases are a match to TRBD1. V was pared by 3 bases and J by 0 bases, with 8 bases of the junction left unmatched. The germline gives CDR1 WNHNN, CDR2 SYGVQD (reference sequence). The length of the CDR3 is 18 residues. CDR3 region: CASSDLTGSSSGANVLTF. As DNA, the CDR3 is TGCGCCAGCAGTGACCTGACAGGGTCTAGCTCTGGGGCCAACGTCCTGACTTTC.

V and J are TRBV10-3 and TRBJ2-7; 9 nucleotides line up with TRBD2. Germline V gene data show CDR1 as ENHRY and CDR2 as SYGVKD. V dropped 6 bases and J dropped 0; count of bases not matched to a gene: 9. The CDR3 is 16 amino acids. The CDR3 nucleotides read TGTGCCATCAGCCGGGGCGGGAGGGACCCCTCCTACGAGCAGTACTTC. Translation: CAISRGGRDPSYEQYF.

The chain carries TRBV2 and TRBJ1-5, with TRBD1 identical over 7 bases. CDR1 is SNHLY and CDR2 is FYNNEI in the germline V gene. The CDR3 consists of 17 residues. The trim removed 2 bases at V and 5 bases at J, leaving 12 bases unmatched. The CDR3 region is CASSERGTGARHQPQHF. The CDR3 DNA follows: TGTGCCAGCAGTGAACGAGGTACAGGGGCTCGGCATCAGCCCCAGCATTTT.

The chain joins TRBV10-3 to TRBJ2-6; 7 bases line up with TRBD1. CDR3 length: 15 amino acids. J was trimmed by 1 base and V by 9 bases; bases with no gene match: 6. Germline V gene data show CDR1 as ENHRY and CDR2 as SYGVKD. The CDR3: CAIRQGLSGANVLTF. CDR3 DNA: TGTGCCATTAGACAGGGTTTGTCTGGGGCCAACGTCCTGACTTTC.

V usage is TRBV9 and J usage is TRBJ1-1; unclear D gene. Germline values: CDR1 SGDLS, CDR2 YYNGEE. The V end lost 3 bases, the J end lost 0 bases, and 12 bases lay between the germline ends. The CDR3 covers 15 residues. This CDR3 reads CASSASGSMNTEAFF. CDR3 coding DNA: TGTGCCAGCAGCGCCAGTGGGAGTATGAACACTGAAGCTTTCTTT.

This chain uses TRBV10-3 with TRBJ2-3, with TRBD2 matching 8 bases. V dropped 10 bases and J dropped 2; count of bases not matched to a gene: 8. From germline, CDR1 is ENHRY and CDR2 SYGVKD. The CDR3 extends over 14 amino acids. The CDR3 region is CATRAGDHTDTQYF. The DNA for the CDR3 is TGTGCCACCCGAGCGGGGGATCACACAGATACGCAGTATTTT.

The table lists this clone with a count of one. The gene calls are TRBV6-5 and TRBJ2-7; tentatively, D is TRBD2 (5 bases). The CDR3 runs 13 residues. Germline CDR1 is MNHEY and CDR2 is SVGAGI. Trimming cost V 7 bases and J 7 bases, with 17 bases left between them. The CDR3 DNA follows: TGTGCCAGCACTGGCGACGGGCCGGGGGAGCAGTACTTC. Amino acid sequence: CASTGDGPGEQYF.

V is TRBV19 and J is TRBJ1-1; D uncertain. This CDR3 region has 16 residues. V lost 5 bases and J 2 bases, leaving 18 bases between the germline ends. Germline lookup yields CDR1 LNHDA and CDR2 SQIVND (reference sequence). CDR3 region: CASSASMRQRNTEAFF. CDR3 DNA sequence: TGTGCCAGTAGTGCCAGCATGAGGCAGCGAAACACTGAAGCTTTCTTT.

The chain uses TRBV21-1 and TRBJ1-3; the table's D call of TRBD1 was not tested on the DNA. TRBV21-1 is a recognized pseudogene. This CDR3 has 14 residues. The CDR3 here is CASSPGSKGNTIYF. The CDR3 bases are TGTGCCAGCTCCCCAGGGTCGAAGGGAAACACCATATATTTT.

The chain recombines TRBV2 with TRBJ2-5; 7 nucleotides align to TRBD1. The CDR3 extends over 15 amino acids. J gave up 1 base and V 6 bases, and 8 bases lay outside the gene matches. The germline V gene has CDR1 SNHLY and CDR2 FYNNEI. The CDR3 reads CASSRDRVSQETQYF. CDR3 sequence (DNA): TGTGCCAGCAGCCGAGACAGGGTATCCCAAGAGACCCAGTACTTC. Full variable domain (missing parts from reference TRBV2 and TRBJ2-5): EPEVTQTPSHQVTQMGQEVILRCVPISNHLYFYWYRQILGQKVEFLVSFYNNEISEKSEIFDDQFSVERPDGSNFTLKIRSTKLEDSAMYFCASSRDRVSQETQYFGPGTRLLVL.

This chain links TRBV2 with TRBJ2-2; 13 nucleotides line up with TRBD2. The CDR3 consists of 17 residues. Germline values: CDR1 SNHLY, CDR2 FYNNEI. This CDR3 is CACTWGLAGTNTGELFF. The CDR3 DNA follows: TGTGCTTGCACTTGGGGACTAGCGGGGACGAACACCGGGGAGCTGTTTTTT.

This rearrangement joins TRBV5-4 to TRBJ1-6; D not certain. CDR3 length equals 14 residues. Germline V gene lookup returns CDR1 SGHNT and CDR2 YYREEE (reference sequence). Deletions cut 3 bases from V and 8 bases from J, with 12 bases between. The chain's CDR3 is CASSSQGPYSPLHF. Here the CDR3 DNA reads TGTGCCAGCAGCTCCCAAGGTCCTTATTCACCCCTCCACTTT.

J is TRBJ1-3 and V is TRBV29-1; 7 positions agree with TRBD1. The J segment lost 0 bases and the V segment lost 7 bases, leaving 12 bases of the junction unmatched. The CDR3 spans 16 residues. Germline V gene sequence: CDR1 SQVTM, CDR2 ANQGSEA. This CDR3 reads CSGVRGAPSSGNTIYF. In DNA, the CDR3 is TGCAGCGGTGTCAGGGGGGCCCCAAGCTCTGGAAACACCATATATTTT.

The rearrangement uses TRBV7-3 and TRBJ2-1; D perhaps matches TRBD2 (6 bases). Trimming removed 5 bases at V and 0 bases at J, with 11 bases between. CDR3 size: 15 residues. Looked up from germline, CDR1 is SGHTA and CDR2 is FQGTGA. CDR3 bases: TGTGCCAGCAGCGTACGGGGGAGCTCCTACAATGAGCAGTTCTTC. Protein: CASSVRGSSYNEQFF.

The chain links TRBV11-2 to TRBJ2-1; D may be TRBD1 (6 bases). CDR3 size: 15 residues. V dropped 6 bases and J dropped 5 bases, with 17 bases sitting between them. Looked up from germline, CDR1 is SGHAT and CDR2 is FQNNGV. The CDR3 bases are TGTGCCAGCAGTCCGATAAGGGGGTTCGACAATGAGCAGTTCTTC. It encodes CASSPIRGFDNEQFF.

A few counts support this clone. The chain links TRBV6-6 to TRBJ1-2; possibly TRBD1 for D (5 bases). V was shortened by 3 bases and J by 8 bases, with 10 bases between the two germline ends. Germline V lookup: CDR1 MNHNY, CDR2 SVGAGI (reference sequence). The CDR3 extends over 12 amino acids. CDR3 nucleotide sequence: TGTGCCAGCAGTTATGGAGGGACGGGCTACACCTTC. Amino acid sequence: CASSYGGTGYTF.

V gene TRBV7-2 combines with J gene TRBJ2-3, with 7 nucleotides matching TRBD2. This CDR3 is 15 amino acids long. Germline V gives CDR1 SGHTA, CDR2 FQGNSA. V lost 3 bases, J lost 3 bases, and 6 bases stayed unmatched. DNA of the CDR3: TGTGCCAGCAGCTTTGGGGCGGGGGTTACAGATACGCAGTATTTT. It is translated as CASSFGAGVTDTQYF.

This chain uses TRBV6-5 with TRBJ2-7, with D tentatively TRBD2 (5 bases). CDR3 size: 11 residues. V lost 11 bases to trimming and J lost 3 bases, with 11 bases between them. Per germline, CDR1 MNHEY and CDR2 SVGAGI. DNA of the CDR3: TGTGCCCTCGGAGGTTACTACGAGCAGTACTTC. It encodes CALGGYYEQYF.